Ten or more counts support the clone carrying this TCR beta chain. Healthy Caucasians made up all donors. The CDR3 has 14 residues. With 2 bases removed from V and 8 bases from J, the gap between germline ends came to 10 bases. Unique molecular identifiers were present on cDNA, and template switching added a universal primer site. In TCRdb, the 5' RACE reads were re-called with MiXCR into one record per CDR3 protein. In the table there are about 690,000 distinct CDR3 sequences, 21% of which are singletons. These data belong to a study of identical twins. This same sample was also part of a study on T cells expressing NK-cell markers. This second study notes: Beta-chain profiling covered CD3+CD56+NKG2C+, CD3+CD56+NKG2C- and CD3+CD56-NKG2C+ sorted subsets.

The clonotype comes from a woman younger than 35 in good health. The chain joins TRBV12-3 or TRBV12-4 to TRBJ1-6, with D perhaps matching TRBD1 (6 bases). Sequenced sample: PBMCs. Here the CDR3 reads CASSLSQGYSPLHF. CDR3 DNA sequence: TGTGCCAGCAGTTTAAGTCAGGGGTATTCACCCCTCCACTTT.